This TCR beta chain came from a study of shared clonotypes between healthy human individuals (TCRdb year 2020). With respect to the entire study: Three men and a couple of women, aged 18 to 49 years, made up the cohort. For each donor, three plates each were used for CD4 naive and CD4 memory, two plates were used for CD8 naive, and one plate was used for CD8 memory. Blood TCR repertoires of a handful of healthy adults were deeply sequenced to estimate repertoire size and the extent of clonotype sharing between individuals. Libraries were prepared and TCR repertoires were sequenced by different laboratories using diverse techniques, in order to increase sequencing depth and limit assay-specific biases. Per donor, leukapheresis produced somewhere between about 0.94 and 9 billion PBMCs. Beyond this particular receptor, the publication reports: Even with the large sequencing depth, rarefaction of the sorted-subset datasets indicated that sequencing was incomplete. Approximately 4.8% of naive CD4, roughly 3.6% of naive CD8, 2.3% of memory CD4, and less than 0.45% of memory CD8 clonotypes were shared across a few donors. Sampling was restricted to blood, and TCR repertoires in tissue are likely to differ from TCR repertoires in blood. Because the study included a small number of donors, the genetic and exposure-history diversity represented was limited. Based on pairwise subsampling, the degree of clonotype sharing among donors was expected to be affected by sequencing depth. Estimated clonotype richness was generally larger for naive than for memory subsets. Compared with non-shared clonotypes, clonotypes shared by all four sorted-subset donors had higher generation probabilities.

The donors were healthy, HIV-negative adults who had no recently reported acute infections or vaccinations. Every donor was a Caucasian adult residing in Nashville, Tennessee, USA. Magnetic negative selection was used to enrich CD4+ T cells, after which naive cells were positively selected on CD45RA and the negative fraction became the memory subset. Blood was obtained by leukapheresis, after which PBMCs were separated by Ficoll-Histopaque density gradient centrifugation and cryopreserved in liquid nitrogen vapor phase. Analytical flow cytometry was used to check the purity and quantity of every magnetically sorted T cell population. Genomic DNA was isolated from each sorted fraction and quantified by UV absorbance on a Nanodrop 2000c. Using the deep immunoSEQ assay, TCR CDR3 regions were amplified from genomic DNA by multiplex PCR. For each cell subset, the extracted genomic DNA was distributed evenly across all wells of several immunoSEQ 96-well plates, and each plate served as one replicate. For sorted subsets, approximately 210 ng of genomic DNA, equivalent to roughly 33,000 T cell genomes, went into each replicate PCR. Purified libraries were quantified with a Qubit 3.0 fluorometer, sized on a Bioanalyzer 2100, and re-quantified with the KAPA Library Quantification kit. Every immunoSEQ 96-well plate was sequenced on a separate single-read 150-cycle Illumina NextSeq 550 flow cell. On the study's bioinformatics: Because the immunoSEQ output included only junctional sequences and no quality scores, the filtering could not be the same as the filtering used for full-length reads. To assign V/J genes and CDR3, sequences were annotated using PyIR, a Python wrapper for IgBLAST v1.9, with IMGT germline references. Reads were removed for weak V/J assignments (E-value above 1e-6), missing CDR3, stop codons, out-of-frame junctions, or ambiguous translated residues. V3J clonotypes were defined by identical inferred V gene, J gene, and CDR3 amino acid sequence. The percentage overlap between two repertoires was calculated by dividing the number of shared unique clonotypes by the size of the smaller repertoire. Three approaches were used to assess repertoire richness: RTK rarefaction, the Chao1 estimator, and Recon v2.1 estimates of unobserved clonotypes. OLGA was used to compute generation probabilities for all TCRbeta clonotypes that the gDNA method yielded from a few donors. TCRdb carries this immuneACCESS record with in-frame sequences only. Its versions omit some clonotypes, under half of them owing to an unresolved V gene in the studies checked, with the rest unexplained. V and J calls and clone size are those listed in that table; D and trimming were worked out from the DNA. This sample holds some 2,000,000 clones; roughly 94% were observed only once. Approximately 0.13% of the sample lies in the top ten.

CDR1 and CDR2, looked up from the germline V gene (reference sequence), are GTSNPN and SVGIG. The CDR3 contains 12 residues, cysteine and phenylalanine counted. Of the read, only the CDR3 DNA is kept; its 36 bases are in frame from base 1. V and J are truncated by 5 bases and 4 bases respectively, leaving an intervening sequence of 11 bases. With regard to this clone: Its recognized antigen is unknown. No per-base quality is available; no much larger clone lies one base away.

Here the chain combines TRBV30 and TRBJ2-5; the D gene is possibly TRBD2, with 5 bases matching. The sample taken for sequencing was naive CD4+ T cells sorted from blood. The label giving this sample's cell subset or site can be read as: CD45RA+ positively selected. The receptor was isolated from a man aged 18 to 29 in good health. The DNA reads TGTGCCTGGGGGAGTACCCGAGAGACCCAGTACTTC. It translates to CAWGSTRETQYF.